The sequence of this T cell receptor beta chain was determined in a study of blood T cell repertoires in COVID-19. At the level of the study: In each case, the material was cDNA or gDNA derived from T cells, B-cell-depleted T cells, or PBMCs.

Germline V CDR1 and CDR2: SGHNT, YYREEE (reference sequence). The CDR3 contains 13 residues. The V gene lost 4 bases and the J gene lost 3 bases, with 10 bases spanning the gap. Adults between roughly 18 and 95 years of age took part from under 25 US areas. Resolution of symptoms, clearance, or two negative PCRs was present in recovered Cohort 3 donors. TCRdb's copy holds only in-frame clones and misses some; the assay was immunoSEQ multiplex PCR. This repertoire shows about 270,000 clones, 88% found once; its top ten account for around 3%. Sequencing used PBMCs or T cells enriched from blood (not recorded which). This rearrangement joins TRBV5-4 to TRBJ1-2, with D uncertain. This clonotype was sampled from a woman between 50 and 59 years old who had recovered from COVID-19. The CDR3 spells CASSPPGHYGYTF. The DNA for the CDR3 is TGTGCCAGCAGCCCTCCGGGTCACTATGGCTACACCTTC.